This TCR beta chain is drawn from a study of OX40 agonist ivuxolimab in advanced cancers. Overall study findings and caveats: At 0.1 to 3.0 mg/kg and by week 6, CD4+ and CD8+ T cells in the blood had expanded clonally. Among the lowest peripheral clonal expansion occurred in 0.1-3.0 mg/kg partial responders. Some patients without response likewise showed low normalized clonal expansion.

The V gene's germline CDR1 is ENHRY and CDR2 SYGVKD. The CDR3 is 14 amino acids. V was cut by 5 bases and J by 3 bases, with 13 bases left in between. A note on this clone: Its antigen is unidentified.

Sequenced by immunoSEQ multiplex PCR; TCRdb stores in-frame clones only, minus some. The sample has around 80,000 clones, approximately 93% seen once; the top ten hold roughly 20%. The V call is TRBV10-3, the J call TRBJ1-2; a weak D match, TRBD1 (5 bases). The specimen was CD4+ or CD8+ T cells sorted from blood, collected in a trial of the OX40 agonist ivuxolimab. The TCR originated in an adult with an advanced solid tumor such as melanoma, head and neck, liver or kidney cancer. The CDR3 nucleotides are TGTGCCATCAGTTGGTTGGGGGATGACTATGGCTACACCTTC. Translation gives CAISWLGDDYGYTF.